The rows below give T cell receptor beta chains drawn from one sample of a study of blood T cell repertoires in COVID-19. Method: immunoSEQ multiplex PCR; TCRdb's copy keeps in-frame clones and lacks some. This table has tens of thousands of clones, 82% appearing once. The sample consisted of peripheral blood. Receptors were obtained from a woman aged 60-75 years with acute or convalescent COVID-19. CDR3s include the opening cysteine and the closing phenylalanine or tryptophan.

cdr3_aa	j_call	v_call
CAISGTGGIDGYTF	TRBJ1-2	TRBV10-3
CAISEGHGQYF	TRBJ2-7	TRBV10-3
CAIPGQGLSGYTF	TRBJ1-2	TRBV10-3
CASSVQAGTGGDTQYF	TRBJ2-3	TRBV9
CASSRRGLWKGNQPQHF	TRBJ1-5	TRBV6-2/TRBV6-3
CASNTPGGLYGYTF	TRBJ1-2	TRBV6-5
CASSYSEGVPPYEQYF	TRBJ2-7	TRBV6-6
CASSPIISAYEQYF	TRBJ2-7	TRBV14
CASSFGNLPGGRDYGYTF	TRBJ1-2	TRBV5-1
CASSVTGRDSPLHF	TRBJ1-6	TRBV9
CATSDSGEPGSPLHF	TRBJ1-6	TRBV24-1
CASSIGGVQETQYF	TRBJ2-5	TRBV5-1
CASSPRDRYSGNTIYF	TRBJ1-3	TRBV9
CASTSGGGEKLFF	TRBJ1-4	TRBV28
CASSLGTVSYEQYF	TRBJ2-7	TRBV5-1
CASSQDLRGSSGYTF	TRBJ1-2	TRBV4-1
CASSLASGRSTYEQYF	TRBJ2-7	TRBV11-2
CASSRGDRGRNTEAFF	TRBJ1-1	TRBV5-4
CASSPRDRETQPPLHF	TRBJ1-6	TRBV11-2
CASSGALKNEQFF	TRBJ2-1	TRBV9
CASSFFGAGGREQYF	TRBJ2-7	TRBV27
CASSAQRTGGTYGYTF	TRBJ1-2	TRBV9
CASSIGASAGVPSDTQYF	TRBJ2-3	TRBV19
CASSPLQGETQYF	TRBJ2-5	TRBV19
CASSLSTSDRTYDEQFF	TRBJ2-1	TRBV27
CASSEGRRGVSYEQYF	TRBJ2-7	TRBV2
CASSLRLTGITEAFF	TRBJ1-1	TRBV27
CASSVDSGQGVIANYGYTF	TRBJ1-2	TRBV9
CAWSVWGGDQPQHF	TRBJ1-5	TRBV30
CASQSEGRHTEAFF	TRBJ1-1	TRBV6-5
CASSPRGTGTRDEQFF	TRBJ2-1	TRBV21-1
CASSFGLTYEQYF	TRBJ2-7	TRBV5-8
CASSQGRGGSYEQYF	TRBJ2-7	TRBV3-1/TRBV3-2
CASRGGQVNQPQHF	TRBJ1-5	TRBV28
CAIRERGANYNEQFF	TRBJ2-1	TRBV10-3
CASSPPRAGGADTQYF	TRBJ2-3	TRBV18
CASSPYGGSTEAFF	TRBJ1-1	TRBV18
CASSLGQGALTGELFF	TRBJ2-2	TRBV28
CSGGEKDRVGYTF	TRBJ1-2	TRBV29-1
CASSLAKEEKVYGYTF	TRBJ1-2	TRBV7-9